This T cell receptor beta chain was sequenced in a study of tumor-infiltrating lymphocytes in localized non-small cell lung cancer (dated by TCRdb to the early 2020s). Notes on the research overall: The cohort covered several histologies, both smokers and never-smokers, and patients whose samples were collected after neoadjuvant chemotherapy. Flow cytometry, multiplex immunofluorescence, RNA-seq, exome sequencing and proteomics were applied to the same patients as TCR sequencing, which was one of several integrated assays. A total of 55 or so patients were included in the paired tumor versus uninvolved lung comparison of immunoSEQ T-cell fraction. In total, the ICON cohort consisted of approximately 140 surgical patients with localized non-small cell lung cancer who had their tumors resected. Resected tumor tissue and uninvolved lung tissue described as non-adjacent to the tumor were contributed by each patient, with both tissues obtained from the same patient.

Taken from the germline V gene, the CDR1 and CDR2 loops are SGHAT and FQNNGV. The CDR3 spans 16 residues, from the cysteine through the phenylalanine. Solely the CDR3 DNA is kept, with 48 bases framed from the first base. Trimming removed 2 bases from V and 3 bases from J, leaving 15 bases between the germline ends. This clone appeared a few times. Its antigen remains undetermined. Nothing much larger sits one base from this clone, and base qualities are not available. The immunoSEQ assay used for TCR sequencing gave the T-cell fraction in both tumor and uninvolved lung tissue. From the authors' description of their analysis: For survival analysis, patients were divided into high (upper tertile) and low (lower two tertiles) T-cell fraction groups, which were compared by log-rank test. Paired tumor versus uninvolved lung differences in T-cell fraction were tested with a signed-rank test. Entries here come from immuneACCESS through TCRdb and include only in-frame sequences with V and J called. Some clones fail to appear in such tables; in the studies checked, an unresolved V gene covers under half of the shortfall, and the cause of the remainder is unknown. V and J calls and clone size follow that table, whereas D and trimming were derived from the DNA. In this sample the table shows approximately 3,100 clones, just over 65% of which occur a single time. The leading ten clones occupy approximately 17% of the sample.

Study-wide conclusions, independent of this receptor: TCR-derived T-cell fraction did not differ between the flow cytometry-defined immunotypes IM1 (good prognosis) and IM2 (poor prognosis). In line with immunofluorescence CD3 counts, TCRbeta sequencing supported higher T cell infiltration in tumors compared with uninvolved lung tissue. Because different assays used different pieces of the same tissue, intratumor heterogeneity could not be separated from technical variation. Assay coverage varied across patients depending on available tissue quantity, so only a subset of the cohort had TCR sequencing.

Patient enrollment in ICON started in 2016, and the final patient was enrolled in September 2018. Fresh tumor and matched uninvolved tissue for in-depth immune analyses, including TCR sequencing, were collected from a subcohort of 76 patients. DNA isolated from bulk tissue, without cell sorting, was used for TCR sequencing. The sequence links TRBV11-2 to TRBJ2-3; the D gene could be TRBD1 or TRBD2, each one agreeing over 5 bases. This TCR was sampled from a human donor with non-small cell lung cancer. The sequenced sample was uninvolved lung tissue not adjacent to the tumor. The nucleotide sequence reads as follows: TGTGCCAGCAGCTTATTTGGGACCACGAAAACAGATACGCAGTATTTT. Translated, this is CASSLFGTTKTDTQYF.